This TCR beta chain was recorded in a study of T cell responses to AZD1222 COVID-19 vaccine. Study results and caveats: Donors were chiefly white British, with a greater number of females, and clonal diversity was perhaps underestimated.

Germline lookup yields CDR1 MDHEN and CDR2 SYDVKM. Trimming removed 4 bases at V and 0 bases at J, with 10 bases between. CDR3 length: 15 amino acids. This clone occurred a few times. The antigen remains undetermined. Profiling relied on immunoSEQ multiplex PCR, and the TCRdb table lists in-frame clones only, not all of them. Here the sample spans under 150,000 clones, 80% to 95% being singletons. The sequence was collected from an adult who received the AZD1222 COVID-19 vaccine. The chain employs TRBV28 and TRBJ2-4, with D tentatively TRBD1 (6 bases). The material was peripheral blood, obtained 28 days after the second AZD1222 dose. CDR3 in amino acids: CASSSTGQAKNIQYF. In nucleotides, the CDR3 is TGTGCCAGCAGTTCCACAGGGCAAGCCAAAAACATTCAGTACTTC.